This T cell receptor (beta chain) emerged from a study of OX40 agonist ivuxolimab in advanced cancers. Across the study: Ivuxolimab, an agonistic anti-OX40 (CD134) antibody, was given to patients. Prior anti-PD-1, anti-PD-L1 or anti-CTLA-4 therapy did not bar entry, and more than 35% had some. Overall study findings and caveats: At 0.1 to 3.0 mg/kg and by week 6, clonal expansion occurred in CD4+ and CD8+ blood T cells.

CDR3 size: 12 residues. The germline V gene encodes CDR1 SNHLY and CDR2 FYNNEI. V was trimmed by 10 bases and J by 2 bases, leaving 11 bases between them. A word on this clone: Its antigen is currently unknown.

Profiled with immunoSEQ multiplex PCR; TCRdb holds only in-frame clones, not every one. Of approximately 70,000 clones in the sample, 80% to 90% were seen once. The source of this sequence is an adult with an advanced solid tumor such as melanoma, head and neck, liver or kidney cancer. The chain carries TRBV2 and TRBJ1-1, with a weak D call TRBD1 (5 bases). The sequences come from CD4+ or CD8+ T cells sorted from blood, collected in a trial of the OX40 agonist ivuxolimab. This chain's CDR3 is CAIRGDNTEAFF. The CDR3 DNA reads TGTGCCATCCGGGGCGACAACACTGAAGCTTTCTTT.